The 20 T cell receptor beta chains given below trace back to one sample, sequenced in a study of identical twins (TCRdb year 2016). The library came from 5' RACE. The instrument given in TCRdb is Illumina HiSeq 2000. The public reads were reprocessed in TCRdb via fastp at Q25 and MiXCR, keeping in-frame beta chains. Each CDR3 protein appears once, grouped with its most common genes and DNA. Recorded for this sample are around 370,000 distinct CDR3 sequences; approximately 8.7% of them occurred a single time. The ten largest clones represent approximately 8.9% of the sample. The sample comprised naive T cells sorted from blood. Interpreted using the paper, the cell subset or site label stands for: cells isolated with a human naive T-cell isolation kit. These receptors all stem from a woman aged 50 to 60 in good health.

V gene TRBV20-1 combines with J gene TRBJ2-3; D gene uncertain. The germline V gene has CDR1 DFQATT and CDR2 SNEGSKA (reference sequence). CDR3 length: 15 amino acids. V was trimmed by 0 bases and J by 0 bases, leaving 10 bases between them. CDR3 region: CSARDPSKSTDTQYF. CDR3 coding DNA: TGCAGTGCTAGAGATCCTTCCAAAAGCACAGATACGCAGTATTTT.

This clonotype was seen more than once but under ten times. The chain employs TRBV27 and TRBJ2-7; D may match TRBD1 or TRBD2 (5 bases each). With 3 bases removed from V and 2 bases from J, the gap between germline ends came to 17 bases. Germline V gene sequence: CDR1 MNHEY, CDR2 SMNVEV (reference sequence). The CDR3 runs to 16 residues. CDR3 sequence reads: CASSFISTRGTYEQYF. The CDR3 DNA reads as TGTGCCAGCAGTTTTATAAGTACACGGGGCACCTACGAGCAGTACTTC.

V usage is TRBV18 and J usage is TRBJ2-2; 7 nucleotides line up with TRBD1. Trimming took 3 bases from V and 6 from J; bases not matched to a gene: 4. The V gene's germline CDR1 is KGHSH and CDR2 LQKENI. The CDR3 spans 14 residues. The CDR3 spells CASSPDRVSGELFF. For the CDR3, the DNA is TGTGCCAGCTCACCCGACAGGGTCTCCGGGGAGCTGTTTTTT.

In its sample, this clonotype was seen many times. This chain joins TRBV3-1 and TRBJ1-6, with a weak D call TRBD1 (5 bases). CDR1 is LGHDT and CDR2 is YNNKEL in the germline V gene (reference sequence). The length of the CDR3 is 14 residues. Trimming cost V 4 bases and J 9 bases, with 13 bases left between them. DNA of the CDR3: TGTGCCAGCAGCCCACAGGAAAGTAGTTCACCCCTCCACTTT. The encoded protein is CASSPQESSSPLHF.

With regard to this clonotype: It may be a read error: a sequence one base away is much more abundant. A read error is likely, as this CDR3 ends without the conserved phenylalanine or tryptophan. The chain uses TRBV5-1 and TRBJ2-1; D unresolved. Germline CDR1 reads SGHRS; CDR2 reads YFSETQ. The CDR3 consists of 14 residues. Trimming shortened V by 2 bases and J by 5 bases, and 11 bases separated the two germline ends. CDR3 loop: CASSFWVGDNEQFV. CDR3 DNA: TGCGCCAGCAGCTTTTGGGTGGGTGACAATGAGCAGTTCGTC.

The rearrangement uses TRBV5-1 and TRBJ1-2, with no clear D. CDR1 is SGHRS and CDR2 is YFSETQ in the germline V gene. The CDR3 covers 13 residues. V was pared by 5 bases and J by 8 bases, with 16 bases between. CDR3 sequence (DNA): TGCGCCAGCAGTTGGACTGGAGGGAGCGGCTACACCTTC. It encodes CASSWTGGSGYTF.

This clonotype has more than one count but fewer than ten. The chain joins TRBV20-1 to TRBJ2-2, with a tentative D call TRBD1 (5 bases). The CDR3 is 15 amino acids. The germline V gene encodes CDR1 DFQATT and CDR2 SNEGSKA (reference sequence). The ends were cut back, 6 bases at V and 5 bases at J, with 19 bases in the middle. The DNA of the CDR3 is TGCAGTGCGAGACACGGGCAGGGTGGGACCGGGGAGCTGTTTTTT. As protein: CSARHGQGGTGELFF.

This clonotype was counted between two and nine times. This chain links TRBV4-1 with TRBJ2-7, with TRBD2 matching over 7 bases. Germline CDR1 is MGHRA and CDR2 is YSYEKL. The CDR3 runs to 13 residues. Trimming took 1 base from V and 3 from J; bases not matched to a gene: 0. The CDR3 DNA follows: TGCGCCAGCAGCCAAGCTAGCGGCTACGAGCAGTACGTC. Translating gives CASSQASGYEQYV.

At least ten counts were recorded for this clonotype. The CDR3 nucleotides are TGCGCCAGCAGCCCCAACTCGGGAAACACCATATATTTT. This gives the protein CASSPNSGNTIYF. This chain links TRBV4-1 with TRBJ1-3; D unclear. V lost 4 bases and J 4 bases, leaving 8 bases between the germline ends. CDR1 and CDR2 (germline): MGHRA, YSYEKL. The CDR3 loop spans 13 amino acids.

This clonotype was detected many times. The rearrangement uses TRBV9 and TRBJ2-7, with TRBD2 matching 10 bases. The CDR3 runs to 14 residues. The V segment lost 3 bases and the J segment 3 bases; nucleotides outside the gene matches: 3. CDR1 and CDR2 from the germline V gene are SGDLS and YYNGEE. In DNA, the CDR3 is TGTGCCAGCAGCGCACTAGCGGGACGCTACGAGCAGTACTTC. As protein: CASSALAGRYEQYF. Drawing the rest from reference TRBV9 and TRBJ2-7, the complete variable domain is DSGVTQTPKHLITATGQRVTLRCSPRSGDLSVYWYQQSLDQGLQFLIQYYNGEERAKGNILERFSAQQFPDLHSELNLSSLELGDSALYFCASSALAGRYEQYFGPGTRLTVT.

The chain has TRBV4-1 and TRBJ2-6; TRBD1 aligns across 7 bases. The CDR3 extends over 16 amino acids. Trimming removed 4 bases from V and 3 bases from J; junction bases left unmatched: 6. Germline CDR1 is MGHRA and CDR2 is YSYEKL. CDR3 in DNA: TGCGCCAGCAGCCCCCAGACAGGGATTGGGGCCAACGTCCTGACTTTC. This sequence encodes CASSPQTGIGANVLTF.

This clonotype was counted between two and nine times. The chain links TRBV6-6 to TRBJ2-7; D is possibly TRBD1 (6 bases). The CDR3 is made up of 15 amino acids. With 6 bases removed from V and 1 base from J, the gap between germline ends came to 16 bases. The germline V gene encodes CDR1 MNHNY and CDR2 SVGAGI (reference sequence). The CDR3 sequence is CASSLQGTLSYEQYF. The DNA for the CDR3 is TGTGCCAGCAGCTTACAGGGTACCCTTTCCTACGAGCAGTACTTC.

This clonotype occurred a few times. J is TRBJ1-3 and V is TRBV10-3, with D uncertain. Per germline, CDR1 ENHRY and CDR2 SYGVKD. There are 14 residues in the CDR3. V shed 3 bases and J shed 4 bases, with 10 bases lying between them. CDR3 sequence: CAISEDPAGNTIYF. The CDR3 nucleotides are TGTGCCATCAGTGAAGACCCTGCGGGAAACACCATATATTTT.

The rearrangement joins TRBV27 to TRBJ2-2, with 12 bases aligning to TRBD2. J was trimmed by 5 bases and V by 7 bases; bases with no gene match: 8. This CDR3 contains 16 residues. CDR1 and CDR2 from the germline V gene are MNHEY and SMNVEV (reference sequence). The CDR3 here is CASTPLLAGGTGELFF. CDR3 nucleotide sequence: TGTGCCAGCACCCCTCTACTAGCGGGAGGAACCGGGGAGCTGTTTTTT.

This chain connects TRBV15 to TRBJ2-7, with D perhaps TRBD2 (5 bases). The V gene's germline CDR1 is LNHNV and CDR2 YYDKDF (reference sequence). The CDR3 totals 13 residues. Trimming stripped 5 bases from V and 3 bases from J, with 11 bases between. CDR3 region: CATSRNRDYEQYF. The DNA for the CDR3 is TGTGCCACCAGCCGCAATCGGGACTACGAGCAGTACTTC.

CDR3 loop: CASEGVYNEQFF. CDR3 nucleotide sequence: TGCGCCAGCGAAGGAGTCTACAATGAGCAGTTCTTC. The chain links TRBV5-1 to TRBJ2-1, with D unresolved. The CDR3 is made up of 12 amino acids. Trimming shortened V by 7 bases and J by 3 bases, and 8 bases separated the two germline ends. Germline V CDR1 and CDR2: SGHRS, YFSETQ.

This clonotype was counted at least ten times. V and J are TRBV6-5 and TRBJ1-3; 12 nucleotides align to TRBD1. CDR3 length: 15 amino acids. Germline loops: CDR1 MNHEY, CDR2 SVGAGI. Trimming cost V 5 bases and J 2 bases; bases outside gene matches: 1. CDR3 protein: CASSGTGGPGNTIYF. The DNA of the CDR3 is TGTGCCAGCAGTGGGACAGGGGGCCCTGGAAACACCATATATTTT.

J is TRBJ2-2 and V is TRBV5-1, with D perhaps TRBD1 (5 bases). Trimming took off 0 bases at V and 7 bases at J, with 16 bases between the two ends. The CDR3 loop spans 16 amino acids. Germline CDR1 and CDR2: SGHRS and YFSETQ. CDR3 amino acids: CASSLARATVVGELFF. In nucleotides, the CDR3 is TGCGCCAGCAGCTTGGCCAGGGCCACAGTTGTCGGGGAGCTGTTTTTT.

This clonotype came up a few times. CDR3 in amino acids: CASSKGGRAGTNTEAFF. The CDR3 region has the DNA TGTGCCAGCAGCAAAGGAGGGAGAGCAGGTACGAACACTGAAGCTTTCTTT. The chain joins TRBV21-1 to TRBJ1-1. TRBV21-1 is a documented pseudogene. This CDR3 contains 17 residues.

This rearrangement joins TRBV6-5 to TRBJ1-1; no clear D gene. Germline assignment: CDR1 MNHEY and CDR2 SVGAGI. This CDR3 spans 14 amino acids. Trimming left V 9 bases short and J 1 base short, with 15 bases between. This CDR3 reads CASRSSRGNTEAFF. DNA of the CDR3: TGTGCCAGTAGAAGTTCTCGGGGGAACACTGAAGCTTTCTTT.